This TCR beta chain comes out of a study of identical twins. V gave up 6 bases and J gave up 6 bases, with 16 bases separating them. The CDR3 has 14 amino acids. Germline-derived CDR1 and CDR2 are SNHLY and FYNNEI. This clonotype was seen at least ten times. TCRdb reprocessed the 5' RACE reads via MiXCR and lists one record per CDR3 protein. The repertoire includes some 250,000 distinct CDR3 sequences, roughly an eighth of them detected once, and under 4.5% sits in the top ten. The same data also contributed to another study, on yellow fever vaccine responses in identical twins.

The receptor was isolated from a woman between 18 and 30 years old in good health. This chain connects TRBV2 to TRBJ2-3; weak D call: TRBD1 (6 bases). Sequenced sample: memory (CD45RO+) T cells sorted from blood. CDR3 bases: TGTGCCAGCAGAGCCGGACAGCTCGCGGATACGCAGTATTTT. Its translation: CASRAGQLADTQYF.